Below, 18 T cell receptor beta chains from the same sample are listed, as sequenced in a study of shared clonotypes between healthy human individuals. Clones were read by immunoSEQ multiplex PCR, and TCRdb kept only the in-frame ones, dropping some. The sample holds about 470,000 clones, 75% to 85% seen once. Sequenced: PBMCs. The receptors come from a woman in her forties in good health. Some clones in this sample may be carry-over from other donors' samples.

The chain is built from TRBV27 and TRBJ2-2; 10 positions match TRBD1. Looked up from germline, CDR1 is MNHEY and CDR2 is SMNVEV (reference sequence). Losses at the gene ends were 5 bases for V and 3 bases for J; bases not matched to a gene: 6. The CDR3 runs 16 residues. This CDR3 reads CASSLTGGADTGELFF. CDR3 DNA: TGTGCCAGCAGTCTGACAGGGGGCGCTGACACCGGGGAGCTGTTTTTT.

The chain is built from TRBV6-5 and TRBJ2-5, with 7 bases that match TRBD2. Germline CDR1 reads MNHEY; CDR2 reads SVGAGI. V was pared by 0 bases and J by 7 bases, with 5 bases of the junction left unmatched. CDR3 length: 14 residues. Here the CDR3 DNA reads TGTGCCAGCAGTTACTCGAGGGAGGGAGGGACCCAGTACTTC. Its protein product is CASSYSREGGTQYF.

This clone was found a few times. The chain recombines TRBV9 with TRBJ1-5, with D maybe TRBD1 (5 bases). Deletions cut 5 bases from V and 4 bases from J, with 13 bases between. The CDR3 has 14 amino acids. The germline CDR1 and CDR2 sequences are SGDLS and YYNGEE. CDR3 protein: CASSYGTENQPQHF. CDR3 DNA sequence: TGTGCCAGCAGTTACGGGACGGAGAATCAGCCCCAGCATTTT. The full variable domain, its missing parts supplied by reference TRBV9 and TRBJ1-5, is DSGVTQTPKHLITATGQRVTLRCSPRSGDLSVYWYQQSLDQGLQFLIQYYNGEERAKGNILERFSAQQFPDLHSELNLSSLELGDSALYFCASSYGTENQPQHFGDGTRLSIL.

The chain employs TRBV11-3 and TRBJ2-7; 12 bases agree with TRBD1. This CDR3 comprises 15 residues. V lost 5 bases, J lost 6 bases, and 8 bases stayed unmatched. Germline CDR1 reads SGHNT; CDR2 reads YENEEA. CDR3 bases: TGTGCCAGCAGCACATCCGGGACAGGGGGCGGCGAGCAGTACTTC. Translated: CASSTSGTGGGEQYF.

V usage is TRBV28 and J usage is TRBJ2-7; TRBD1 is a possible D gene (6 bases). Germline CDR1 is MDHEN and CDR2 is SYDVKM. CDR3 size: 13 residues. V lost 4 bases and J 7 bases, leaving 14 bases between the germline ends. CDR3 DNA: TGTGCCAGCAGTTCCCCAGGGGCTGGGGAGCAGTACTTC. Protein: CASSSPGAGEQYF.

V is TRBV30 and J is TRBJ2-1, with 7 nucleotides matching TRBD1. Trimming cost V 4 bases and J 2 bases; bases outside gene matches: 11. CDR1 GTSNPN and CDR2 SVGIG come from the germline V gene (reference sequence). CDR3 length: 16 amino acids. CDR3 bases: TGTGCCTGGATAGGGGGCAGAACTGGCGCCTACAATGAGCAGTTCTTC. Its translation: CAWIGGRTGAYNEQFF.

The chain couples TRBV11-2 to TRBJ1-3, with D possibly matching TRBD1 (6 bases). The length of the CDR3 is 15 residues. Germline-derived CDR1 and CDR2 are SGHAT and FQNNGV. V gave up 4 bases and J gave up 4 bases, with 14 bases separating them. CDR3 region: CASSSVGAKGNTIYF. The DNA for the CDR3 is TGTGCCAGCAGCTCTGTGGGGGCTAAGGGAAACACCATATATTTT.

The V and J genes are TRBV2 and TRBJ2-7; D assignment may be TRBD1 or TRBD2 (5 bases each). The CDR3 spans 14 residues. Germline V CDR1 and CDR2: SNHLY, FYNNEI. V lost 3 bases, J lost 4 bases, and 13 bases lay in between. The CDR3 region is CASSDPGPGYEQYF. DNA of the CDR3: TGTGCCAGCAGTGACCCGGGACCGGGATACGAGCAGTACTTC. Full variable domain (remainder filled in from reference TRBV2 and TRBJ2-7): EPEVTQTPSHQVTQMGQEVILRCVPISNHLYFYWYRQILGQKVEFLVSFYNNEISEKSEIFDDQFSVERPDGSNFTLKIRSTKLEDSAMYFCASSDPGPGYEQYFGPGTRLTVT.

The rearrangement joins TRBV19 to TRBJ2-1, with TRBD2 matching over 15 bases. The CDR3 length is 14 residues. V dropped 3 bases and J dropped 13; count of bases not matched to a gene: 4. Germline CDR1 is LNHDA and CDR2 is SQIVND (reference sequence). CDR3 sequence: CASSIGLAGGPQFF. DNA for the CDR3: TGTGCCAGTAGTATTGGACTAGCGGGAGGGCCTCAGTTCTTC.

The V and J genes are TRBV28 and TRBJ2-7; D is unclear. The V gene's germline CDR1 is MDHEN and CDR2 SYDVKM. The CDR3 contains 13 residues. Trimming removed 6 bases from V and 9 bases from J, with 18 bases in between. CDR3 loop: CASSQAGQFGQYF. The CDR3 DNA reads TGTGCCAGCAGCCAGGCAGGCCAGTTCGGGCAGTACTTC.

This clone was seen only a few times. The chain joins TRBV9 to TRBJ2-3, with D hard to call. V dropped 4 bases and J dropped 3 bases, with 15 bases sitting between them. CDR3 length: 15 amino acids. Germline values: CDR1 SGDLS, CDR2 YYNGEE. CDR3 amino acids: CASSLSYSWTDTQYF. The DNA for the CDR3 is TGTGCCAGCAGCCTGTCGTATAGCTGGACAGATACGCAGTATTTT.

The rearrangement joins TRBV15 to TRBJ2-3; 10 bases align to TRBD2. The CDR3 is 16 amino acids. Germline V gene sequence: CDR1 LNHNV, CDR2 YYDKDF (reference sequence). Trimming cost V 0 bases and J 2 bases; bases outside gene matches: 2. The CDR3 loop reads CATSREGTSVTDTQYF. The CDR3 region has the DNA TGTGCCACCAGCAGAGAGGGGACTAGCGTCACAGATACGCAGTATTTT.

J is TRBJ2-5 and V is TRBV20-1; D is undetermined. This CDR3 is 11 amino acids long. V was trimmed by 5 bases and J by 5 bases, leaving 9 bases between them. Germline CDR1 is DFQATT and CDR2 is SNEGSKA (reference sequence). The CDR3: CSALDGETQYF. CDR3 in DNA: TGCAGTGCTCTGGACGGTGAGACCCAGTACTTC.

The chain is built from TRBV28 and TRBJ1-3; 7 bases match TRBD1. The CDR3 has 17 residues. The trim removed 5 bases at V and 0 bases at J, leaving 10 bases unmatched. The germline V gene has CDR1 MDHEN and CDR2 SYDVKM. CDR3 in DNA: TGTGCCAGCAGTCTTCCCGGGACAGCTCGCTCTGGAAACACCATATATTTT. Encoded protein: CASSLPGTARSGNTIYF.

As concerns this clone: Other DNA sequences from this sample encode an identical CDR3 as well. The genes are TRBV4-2 and TRBJ2-1, with 10 bases that match TRBD2. The CDR3 is 16 residues long. CDR1 and CDR2 (germline): LGHNA, YNFKEQ. V was clipped by 0 bases and J by 4 bases; unmatched bases: 3. CDR3 region: CASSQDRTSGYNEQFF. DNA of the CDR3: TGTGCCAGCAGCCAAGATCGGACTAGCGGTTACAATGAGCAGTTCTTC.

Worth noting for this clone: This likely reflects a read error, since a far larger clone is one base away. The sample carries other DNA sequences with the same CDR3. The V call is TRBV30, the J call TRBJ1-2, with 7 bases fitting TRBD1. The J segment lost 3 bases and the V segment lost 0 bases, leaving 10 bases of the junction unmatched. CDR1 GTSNPN and CDR2 SVGIG come from the germline V gene (reference sequence). The CDR3 runs to 16 residues. CDR3 region: CAWSVNPQGTHYGYTF. In DNA, the CDR3 is TGTGCCTGGAGTGTCAACCCACAGGGGACCCACTATGGCTACACCTTC.

This clone was found once. The chain employs TRBV28 and TRBJ2-1; 9 nucleotides match TRBD1. The length of the CDR3 is 15 residues. Germline CDR1 MDHEN, CDR2 SYDVKM. After removal of 2 bases from V and 6 bases from J, the junction contained 5 bases not matched to a gene. DNA for the CDR3: TGTGCCAGCAGTTTACCGGGACAGGGCATCAATGAGCAGTTCTTC. The encoded protein is CASSLPGQGINEQFF.

This chain joins TRBV5-4 and TRBJ1-4; no firm D call. Trimming pared 4 bases from V and 0 bases from J, leaving 16 bases between. CDR1 SGHNT and CDR2 YYREEE come from the germline V gene (reference sequence). The CDR3 loop spans 17 amino acids. DNA of the CDR3: TGTGCCAGCAGCCGAGGTTTAGGATCTACAACTAATGAAAAACTGTTTTTT. It codes for CASSRGLGSTTNEKLFF.